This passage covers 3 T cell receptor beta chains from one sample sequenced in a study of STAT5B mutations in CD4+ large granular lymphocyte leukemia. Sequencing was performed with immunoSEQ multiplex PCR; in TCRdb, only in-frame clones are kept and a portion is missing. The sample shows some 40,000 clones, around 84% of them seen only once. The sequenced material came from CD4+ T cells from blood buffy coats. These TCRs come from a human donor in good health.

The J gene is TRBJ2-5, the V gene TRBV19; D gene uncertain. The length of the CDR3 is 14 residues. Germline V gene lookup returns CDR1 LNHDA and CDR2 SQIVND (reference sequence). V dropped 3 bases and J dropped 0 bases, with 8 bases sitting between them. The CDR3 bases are TGTGCCAGTAGTATCCGCAGGTACCAAGAGACCCAGTACTTC. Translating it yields CASSIRRYQETQYF.

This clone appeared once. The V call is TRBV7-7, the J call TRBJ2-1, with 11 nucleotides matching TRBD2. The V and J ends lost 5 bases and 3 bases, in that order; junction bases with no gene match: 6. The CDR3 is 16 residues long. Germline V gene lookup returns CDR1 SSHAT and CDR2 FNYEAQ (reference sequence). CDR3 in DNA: TGTGCCAGCAGCAAAAAACTAGCGGGGGACTACAATGAGCAGTTCTTC. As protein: CASSKKLAGDYNEQFF.

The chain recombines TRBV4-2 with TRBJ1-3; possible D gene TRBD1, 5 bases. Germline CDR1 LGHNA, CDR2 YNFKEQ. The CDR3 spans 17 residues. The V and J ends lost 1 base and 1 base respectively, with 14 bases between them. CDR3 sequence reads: CASSQAPGTSSGNTIYF. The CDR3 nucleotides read TGTGCCAGCAGCCAAGCCCCCGGGACCTCGTCTGGAAACACCATATATTTT.